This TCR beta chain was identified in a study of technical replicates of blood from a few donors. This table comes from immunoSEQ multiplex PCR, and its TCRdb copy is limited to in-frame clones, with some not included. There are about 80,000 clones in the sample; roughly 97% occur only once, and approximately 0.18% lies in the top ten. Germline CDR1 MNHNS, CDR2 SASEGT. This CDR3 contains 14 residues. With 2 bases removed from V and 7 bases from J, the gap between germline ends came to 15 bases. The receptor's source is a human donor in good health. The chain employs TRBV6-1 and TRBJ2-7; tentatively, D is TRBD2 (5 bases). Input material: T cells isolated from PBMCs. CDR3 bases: TGTGCCAGCAGTGAATCGGCAGGCCGCGGGGAGCAGTACTTC. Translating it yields CASSESAGRGEQYF.